This T cell receptor (beta chain) was recorded in a study of blood T cell repertoires in COVID-19. V gave up 5 bases and J gave up 7 bases; unmatched junction bases: 13. Germline V gene sequence: CDR1 SGHTA, CDR2 FQGNSA. CDR3 size: 18 residues. TCRdb's table, derived via immunoSEQ multiplex PCR, lists solely in-frame clones and lacks some. Of some 88,000 clones listed, 85% to 90% are singletons. Specimen: peripheral blood. The chain carries TRBV7-2 and TRBJ2-1, with 14 bases aligning to TRBD2. The sequence derives from a man aged 60 to 69 with acute or convalescent COVID-19. CDR3 DNA sequence: TGTGCCAGCAGCCTGGGGACTAGCGGGAGAAGGTTGGGGAATGAGCAGTTCTTC. It translates to CASSLGTSGRRLGNEQFF.